Following are 30 T cell receptor beta chains from one sample sequenced in a study of CD8+ T cells in alopecia areata. cDNA serving as the sequencing template came from extracted, reverse transcribed RNA. TCRdb's copy holds only in-frame clones and misses some; the assay was immunoSEQ multiplex PCR. The sample shows roughly 120,000 clones, none of them appearing just once. Sequencing used lesional skin. Every receptor here comes from a C3H/HeJ mouse with alopecia areata. These mice share the MHC haplotype H2-k.

This clone was detected only a few times. Gene names denote mouse genes. The observed sequence ends 4 residues before the CDR3 terminus, with the missing tail filled in from the germline J gene. V and J are TRBV19 and TRBJ1-1; 8 bases are a match to TRBD1. Per the germline V gene, CDR1 is FNHDT and CDR2 is SITEND (reference sequence). Trimming cost V 4 bases and J 4 bases; bases outside gene matches: 3. The CDR3 is 13 residues long. The CDR3: CASSEDRATEVFF. CDR3 DNA (partial): TGTGCCAGCAGTGAGGACAGGGCCACA.

This clone was picked up a small number of times. Here the gene names and germline are mouse. The observed sequence ends 4 residues before the CDR3 terminus, with the missing tail filled in from the germline J gene. The V and J genes are TRBV1 and TRBJ2-5; 11 positions match TRBD1. This CDR3 is 14 amino acids long. Germline V gene lookup returns CDR1 NSQYPW and CDR2 LRSPGD (reference sequence). This CDR3 is CTCSAGQGADTQYF. The covered CDR3 bases are TGCACCTGCAGTGCCGGACAGGGGGCTGAC.

In this sample, this clone turned up a few times. Gene names and germline refer to mouse. The DNA read from the CDR3 is TGTGCTAGCACACAGGGGAACTATGCT. It yields the protein CASTQGNYA. The entire CDR3 reads CASTQGNYAEQFF. This chain connects TRBV29 to TRBJ2-1; 7 bases agree with TRBD1. The read ends 4 residues before the CDR3 terminus; that terminus is restored from the germline J gene. This CDR3 is built from 13 residues. CDR1 and CDR2 (germline): MSHET, SYDVDS. After removal of 7 bases from V and 1 base from J, the junction contained 1 base not matched to a gene.

A few counts support this clone. Gene names are mouse gene names. The CDR3 goes on 4 residues after the read ends, and that part is filled in from the germline J gene. The chain employs TRBV1 and TRBJ1-4, with 7 bases identical to TRBD1. The germline V gene encodes CDR1 NSQYPW and CDR2 LRSPGD (reference sequence). The CDR3 is 17 amino acids. Trimming at V came to 0 bases and at J to 5 bases, leaving 9 bases not matched to a gene. CDR3 DNA, as far as it was read: TGCACCTGCAGTGCAGATCTCAGGGGGAGAAATAACGAA. This encodes CTCSADLRGRNNE. The full-length CDR3 reads as CTCSADLRGRNNERLFF.

Points on this clone: Here the gene names and germline are mouse. The read ends 4 residues before the CDR3 terminus; that terminus is restored from the germline J gene. The chain employs TRBV13-3 and TRBJ2-2, with 11 bases lining up with TRBD2. CDR1 is NNHDY and CDR2 is SYVADS in the germline V gene. V lost 3 bases, J lost 3 bases, and 1 base stayed unmatched. This CDR3 comprises 15 residues. The CDR3 loop is CASSADWGDTGQLYF. The sequenced CDR3 bases are TGTGCCAGCAGTGCGGACTGGGGGGACACCGGG.

Note on this clone: Mouse gene names apply. The chain's CDR3 is CASSDGPGGLETLYF. CDR3 DNA, as far as it was read: TGTGCCAGCAGTGATGGGCCTGGGGGGTTAGAA. The chain has TRBV13-3 and TRBJ2-3; 8 bases map to TRBD2. Read coverage stops 4 residues before the CDR3 terminus; the germline J gene supplies the remainder. The germline gives CDR1 NNHDY, CDR2 SYVADS. The CDR3 runs 15 residues.

As concerns this clone: Gene names follow the mouse nomenclature. The read ends 4 residues early relative to the CDR3; the germline J gene fills the gap. The genes are TRBV17 and TRBJ2-7; possibly TRBD1 for D (6 bases). Looked up from germline, CDR1 is MNHDT and CDR2 is YYDKIL. The CDR3 consists of 13 residues. The covered CDR3 bases are TGTGCTAGCAGTAGAGTGGACAGATAT. Its protein is CASSRVDRY. The full CDR3 is CASSRVDRYEQYF.

As regards this clone: Mouse gene names and germline throughout. The read ends 4 residues early relative to the CDR3; the germline J gene fills the gap. V is TRBV17 and J is TRBJ2-7; 12 bases are shared with TRBD2. Germline V gives CDR1 MNHDT, CDR2 YYDKIL. There are 14 residues in the CDR3. CDR3 residues: CASSARDWGDEQYF. Partial CDR3 DNA: TGTGCTAGCAGTGCCCGGGACTGGGGGGAT.

To note about this clone: These gene names are mouse names. Read coverage stops 4 residues before the CDR3 terminus; the germline J gene supplies the remainder. The chain employs TRBV1 and TRBJ2-3; possible D gene TRBD1, 5 bases. This CDR3 comprises 12 residues. Germline assignment: CDR1 NSQYPW and CDR2 LRSPGD (reference sequence). V lost 11 bases to trimming and J lost 2 bases, with 11 bases between them. Incomplete CDR3 DNA: TGCACCGAGGGAGGGGTTGCAGAA. Translated: CTEGGVAE. The entire CDR3 sequence reads CTEGGVAETLYF. Complete variable domain (other parts from reference TRBV1 and TRBJ2-3): VTLLEQNPRWRLVPRGQAVNLRCILKNSQYPWMSWYQQDLQKQLQWLFTLRSPGDKEVKSLPGADYLATRVTDTELRLQVANMSQGRTLYCTEGGVAETLYFGSGTRLTVL.

This clone was seen more than once but under ten times. Gene names and germline refer to mouse. Coverage ceases 4 residues before the CDR3 finishes, and the germline J gene fills in the end. The chain recombines TRBV1 with TRBJ2-1, with a tentative D call TRBD2 (7 bases). CDR3 length: 14 amino acids. Germline V gene lookup returns CDR1 NSQYPW and CDR2 LRSPGD (reference sequence). Trimming cost V 4 bases and J 4 bases, with 11 bases left between them. The CDR3 spells CTCSGGAAYAEQFF. The CDR3 DNA, read in part, is TGCACCTGCAGTGGGGGGGCCGCTTATGCT.

This clone turned up a few times. These gene names are mouse names. Sequencing ends 4 residues short of the CDR3 end; the germline J gene provides the rest. The chain carries TRBV16 and TRBJ1-1, with D possibly TRBD1 on 6 matching bases. The CDR3 loop spans 15 amino acids. The germline V gene has CDR1 SGHSA and CDR2 FRNQAP. V was clipped by 5 bases and J by 0 bases, with 13 bases between them. This CDR3 is CASSPTGTTNTEVFF. The DNA read from the CDR3 is TGTGCAAGCAGCCCAACCGGGACAACAAACACA. The full variable domain, with the rest looked up from reference TRBV16 and TRBJ1-1, is NAGVIQTPRHKVTGKGQEATLWCEPISGHSAVFWYRQTIVQGLEFLTYFRNQAPIDDSGMPKERFSAQMPNQSHSTLKIQSTQPQDSAVYLCASSPTGTTNTEVFFGKGTRLTVV.

To note about this clone: Mouse gene names apply. The read is 4 residues too short to cover the CDR3 end, so that end is filled in from the germline J gene. The rearrangement uses TRBV13-1 and TRBJ1-1; 7 positions agree with TRBD1. Germline V gene sequence: CDR1 NSHNY, CDR2 SYGAGN. The CDR3 is 11 amino acids. The CDR3 DNA, read in part, is TGTGCCAGCAGGGGGACAGCA. This codes for CASRGTA. The CDR3 in its entirety is CASRGTAEVFF.

A word on this clone: Genes and germline are mouse. The read gets to within 4 residues of the CDR3 end, and the germline J gene fills in the rest. The chain carries TRBV13-3 and TRBJ2-7, with 10 bases lining up with TRBD2. The germline gives CDR1 NNHDY, CDR2 SYVADS. The CDR3 totals 14 residues. The sequenced CDR3 bases are TGTGCCAGCAGTGCAACTGGGGGGGAGTAT. Protein: CASSATGGEY. The CDR3, in full, reads CASSATGGEYEQYF.

Of note for this clone: Gene names refer to mouse genes. The read ends 4 residues shy of where the CDR3 ends; the end is completed using the germline J gene. The chain recombines TRBV13-3 with TRBJ1-2; D remains ambiguous. This CDR3 comprises 11 residues. Germline V lookup: CDR1 NNHDY, CDR2 SYVADS. The CDR3 sequence is CASSDQSDYTF. The part of the CDR3 DNA that was read is TGTGCCAGCAGTGACCAGTCC.

This clone was found a few times. These gene names are mouse names. Read sequence stops 4 residues before the CDR3 end, and the germline J gene provides the missing end. The chain is built from TRBV19 and TRBJ2-1, with D maybe TRBD1 (6 bases). CDR1 and CDR2 (germline): FNHDT, SITEND (reference sequence). V was pared by 5 bases and J by 3 bases, with 12 bases between. The CDR3 contains 14 residues. The CDR3 bases that were read are TGTGCCAGCAGATCTCAGGGGTTCTATGCT. Encoded protein: CASRSQGFYA. The CDR3 reads in full as CASRSQGFYAEQFF. The complete variable domain, with remaining parts taken from reference TRBV19 and TRBJ2-1, reads GGIITQTPKFLIGQEGQKLTLKCQQNFNHDTMYWYRQDSGKGLRLIYYSITENDLQKGDLSEGYDASREKKSSFSLTVTSAQKNEMAVFLCASRSQGFYAEQFFGPGTRLTVL.

This clone was observed a handful of times. Gene labels here are mouse ones. Read data end 4 residues before the CDR3 end; the end is taken from the germline J gene. The rearrangement joins TRBV1 to TRBJ2-4; a possible D gene is TRBD1 (5 bases). The CDR3 runs 17 residues. Germline CDR1 NSQYPW, CDR2 LRSPGD (reference sequence). V was trimmed by 2 bases and J by 0 bases, leaving 15 bases between them. Incomplete CDR3 DNA: TGCACCTGCAGTGCACGGGGTCAGGGATCTAGTCAAAAC. Protein: CTCSARGQGSSQN. The whole CDR3 is CTCSARGQGSSQNTLYF.

Worth noting for this clone: Gene names denote mouse genes. The CDR3 end lies 4 residues beyond the end of the read and is filled in from the germline J gene. The gene calls are TRBV13-3 and TRBJ2-1, with D possibly being TRBD2 (6 bases). Trimming took 4 bases from V and 6 from J, leaving 14 bases between them. Looked up from germline, CDR1 is NNHDY and CDR2 is SYVADS. The CDR3 length is 14 residues. The CDR3 DNA, read in part, is TGTGCCAGCAGTAGGCTGGGGATTGGTGCT. Encoded protein: CASSRLGIGA. The whole CDR3 protein reads CASSRLGIGAEQFF.

This clone was counted ten times or more. Each gene name is a mouse one. From the germline J gene comes the end of the CDR3, since the read stops 4 residues before it. The V call is TRBV13-3, the J call TRBJ2-1; 10 nucleotides line up with TRBD1. The junction had 3 bases not matched to a gene; V was cut back by 2 bases and J by 4 bases. The CDR3 runs 15 residues. CDR1 and CDR2 from the germline V gene are NNHDY and SYVADS. CDR3 DNA (partial): TGTGCCAGCAGTGAGACGGGACAGGGGTATGCT. It codes for CASSETGQGYA. The CDR3 in full is CASSETGQGYAEQFF.

Worth noting for this clone: Gene names and germline match the mouse. Read data end 4 residues before the CDR3 end; the end is taken from the germline J gene. This chain connects TRBV13-3 to TRBJ1-2; 11 bases are shared with TRBD1. CDR3 size: 14 residues. The junction had 2 bases not matched to a gene; V was cut back by 3 bases and J by 4 bases. The germline V gene has CDR1 NNHDY and CDR2 SYVADS. The CDR3 spells CASSGTGGFSDYTF. The CDR3 bases that were read are TGTGCCAGCAGTGGGACAGGGGGCTTCTCC.

On this clone: The germline and genes are mouse ones. The read ends 4 residues before the CDR3 terminus; that terminus is restored from the germline J gene. The chain carries TRBV1 and TRBJ2-2, with 9 bases that match TRBD1. The CDR3 is 17 residues long. J lost 1 base, V lost 0 bases, and 3 bases had no gene match. Germline CDR1 reads NSQYPW; CDR2 reads LRSPGD (reference sequence). CDR3 protein: CTCSAEGQGRNTGQLYF. The CDR3 bases that were read are TGCACCTGCAGTGCAGAAGGACAGGGGCGAAACACCGGG.

In its sample, this clone was seen a few times. Each gene name is a mouse one. CDR3 bases read: TGCACCTGCAGTGCCCGGGACAGTCGAAACTATGCT. This gives the protein CTCSARDSRNYA. The full CDR3 protein reads CTCSARDSRNYAEQFF. The chain has TRBV1 and TRBJ2-1; TRBD1 agrees at 7 bases. The read gets to within 4 residues of the CDR3 end, and the germline J gene fills in the rest. The CDR3 contains 16 residues. Germline CDR1 NSQYPW, CDR2 LRSPGD (reference sequence). The V and J ends lost 3 bases and 1 base, in that order; junction bases with no gene match: 6.

This clone turned up a few times. The genes and germline here are from mouse. The missing CDR3 end, 4 residues past where the read stops, is filled in from the germline J gene. This chain uses TRBV13-3 with TRBJ2-2; 7 positions agree with TRBD1. The CDR3 totals 14 residues. Germline CDR1 and CDR2: NNHDY and SYVADS. The CDR3 protein is CASSDHRGGGQLYF. The sequenced CDR3 bases are TGTGCCAGCAGTGATCACAGGGGCGGCGGG.

This clone was detected only a few times. TCRdb's protein and the DNA translation differ at residue 12; the protein here comes from the DNA. These gene names are mouse names. The read terminates 3 residues ahead of where the CDR3 ends, so the germline J gene completes it. This chain links TRBV1 with TRBJ1-3, with TRBD1 matching 9 bases. With 4 bases clipped from V and 0 bases from J, the junction kept 1 base outside the gene matches. Per germline, CDR1 NSQYPW and CDR2 LRSPGD (reference sequence). This CDR3 has 15 amino acids. The part of the CDR3 DNA that was read is TGCACCTGCAGTGGGGGACAGGGTTCTGGAAATACG. This codes for CTCSGGQGSGNT. The complete CDR3 sequence is CTCSGGQGSGNTLYF.

This clone turned up a few times. Gene names denote mouse genes. The sequenced fragment ends 4 residues before the CDR3 boundary, so the rest is inferred from the germline J gene. V is TRBV1 and J is TRBJ2-1; D gene uncertain. Germline V lookup: CDR1 NSQYPW, CDR2 LRSPGD (reference sequence). Trimming removed 0 bases from V and 1 base from J, with 10 bases in between. The CDR3 runs 16 residues. The chain's CDR3 is CTCSADPNTNYAEQFF. CDR3 bases read: TGCACCTGCAGTGCAGATCCGAACACAAACTATGCT.

This clone turned up a few times. The listed genes are named as in mouse. The read stops 4 residues short of the end of the CDR3; the missing end is completed from the germline J gene. This chain connects TRBV13-3 to TRBJ1-2, with TRBD1 matching 11 bases. The CDR3 has 14 amino acids. The germline V gene has CDR1 NNHDY and CDR2 SYVADS. The sequenced part of the CDR3 DNA is TGTGCCAGCAGTGACCGGGACAGGGGGGAC. This encodes CASSDRDRGD. The full CDR3 is CASSDRDRGDDYTF.

This clone was observed a few times. Any gene name here is a mouse gene name. The observed sequence ends 4 residues before the CDR3 terminus, with the missing tail filled in from the germline J gene. The rearrangement joins TRBV17 to TRBJ2-5; TRBD2 agrees at 8 bases. The CDR3 contains 14 residues. The germline gives CDR1 MNHDT, CDR2 YYDKIL. CDR3 protein: CASSGMTGEDTQYF. The part of the CDR3 DNA that was read is TGTGCTAGCAGTGGGATGACTGGGGAAGAC.

A note on this clone: Gene and germline names: mouse. The CDR3 sequence: CASSETGGEGQNTLYF. The sequenced CDR3 bases are TGTGCCAGCAGTGAAACAGGGGGCGAGGGTCAAAAC. The rearrangement uses TRBV13-3 and TRBJ2-4; 9 bases agree with TRBD1. The read ends 4 residues early relative to the CDR3; the germline J gene fills the gap. The CDR3 totals 16 residues. J was trimmed by 1 base and V by 2 bases; bases with no gene match: 5. Germline values: CDR1 NNHDY, CDR2 SYVADS.

With respect to this clone: Germline and genes: mouse. The CDR3 reads CASSDAWGFSYEQYF. The sequenced CDR3 bases are TGTGCCAGCAGTGATGCTTGGGGGTTCTCCTAT. This chain joins TRBV13-1 and TRBJ2-7; D possibly corresponds to TRBD2 (6 bases). Read data end 4 residues before the CDR3 end; the end is taken from the germline J gene. The CDR3 totals 15 residues. Trimming removed 0 bases at V and 0 bases at J, with 10 bases between. In germline, CDR1 is NSHNY, CDR2 SYGAGN.

On this clone: The germline and genes are mouse ones. The sequenced CDR3 bases are TGCACCTGCAGGGGGACAAATCTCTATGCT. Its translation is CTCRGTNLYA. The whole CDR3 protein is CTCRGTNLYAEQFF. The chain is built from TRBV1 and TRBJ2-1, with D possibly being TRBD1 (6 bases). With the read ending 4 residues before the CDR3 end, the germline J gene is used to fill in that end. This CDR3 is built from 14 residues. V lost 6 bases to trimming and J lost 3 bases, with 12 bases between them. In germline, CDR1 is NSQYPW, CDR2 LRSPGD (reference sequence).

In the case of this clone: These gene names are mouse names. The read stops 4 residues short of the end of the CDR3; the missing end is completed from the germline J gene. The chain employs TRBV13-1 and TRBJ2-1; TRBD2 aligns across 8 bases. This CDR3 comprises 15 residues. The junction had 4 bases not matched to a gene; V was cut back by 3 bases and J by 2 bases. Germline values: CDR1 NSHNY, CDR2 SYGAGN. CDR3 sequence reads: CASSGGGLDYAEQFF. The part of the CDR3 DNA that was read is TGTGCCAGCAGTGGGGGGGGGCTGGACTATGCT.